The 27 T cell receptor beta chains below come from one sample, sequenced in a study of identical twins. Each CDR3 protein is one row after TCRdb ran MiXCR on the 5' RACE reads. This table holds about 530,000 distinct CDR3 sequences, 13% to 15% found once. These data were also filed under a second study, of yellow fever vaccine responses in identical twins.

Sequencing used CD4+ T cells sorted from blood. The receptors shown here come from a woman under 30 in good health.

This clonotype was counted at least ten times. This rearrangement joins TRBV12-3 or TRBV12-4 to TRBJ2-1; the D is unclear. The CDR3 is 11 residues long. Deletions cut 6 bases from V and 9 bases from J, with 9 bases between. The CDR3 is CASRGSREQFF. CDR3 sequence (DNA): TGTGCCAGCAGAGGCTCCCGTGAGCAGTTCTTC.

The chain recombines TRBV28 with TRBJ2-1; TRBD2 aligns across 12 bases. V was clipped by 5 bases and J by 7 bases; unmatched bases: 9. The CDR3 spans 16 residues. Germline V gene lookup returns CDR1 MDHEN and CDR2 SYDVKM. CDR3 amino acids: CASSPRLAGAVNEQFF. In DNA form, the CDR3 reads TGTGCCAGCAGTCCCAGACTAGCGGGAGCGGTAAATGAGCAGTTCTTC.

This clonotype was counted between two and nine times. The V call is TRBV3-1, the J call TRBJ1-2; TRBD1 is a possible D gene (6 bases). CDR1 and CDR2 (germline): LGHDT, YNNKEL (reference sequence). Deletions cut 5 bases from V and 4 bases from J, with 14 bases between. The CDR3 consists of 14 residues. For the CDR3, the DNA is TGTGCCAGCAGCGGCAGGGGATCTGGCTATGGCTACACCTTC. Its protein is CASSGRGSGYGYTF.

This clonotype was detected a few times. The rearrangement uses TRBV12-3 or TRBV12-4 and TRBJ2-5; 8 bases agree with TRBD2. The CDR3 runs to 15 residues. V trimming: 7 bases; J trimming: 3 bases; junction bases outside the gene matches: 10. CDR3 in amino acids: CASTSGRGGKETQYF. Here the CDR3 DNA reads TGTGCCAGCACCTCAGGACGGGGGGGAAAAGAGACCCAGTACTTC.

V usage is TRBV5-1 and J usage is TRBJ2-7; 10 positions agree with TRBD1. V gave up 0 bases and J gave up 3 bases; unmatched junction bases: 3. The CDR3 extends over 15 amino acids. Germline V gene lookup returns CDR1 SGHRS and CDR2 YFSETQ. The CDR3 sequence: CASSLGGQGNYEQYV. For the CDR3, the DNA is TGCGCCAGCAGCTTGGGGGGACAGGGGAACTACGAGCAGTACGTC.

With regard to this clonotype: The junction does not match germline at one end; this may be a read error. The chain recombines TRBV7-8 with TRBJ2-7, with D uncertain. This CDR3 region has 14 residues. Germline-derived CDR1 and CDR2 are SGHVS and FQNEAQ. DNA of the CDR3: TGTGCCAGCAGTCTCCTTACGAGCTCCCACGAGCAGTACTTC. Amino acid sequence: CASSLLTSSHEQYF.

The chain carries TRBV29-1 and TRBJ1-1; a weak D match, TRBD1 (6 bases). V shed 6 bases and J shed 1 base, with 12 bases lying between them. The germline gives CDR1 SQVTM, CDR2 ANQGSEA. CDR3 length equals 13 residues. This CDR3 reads CSVPTGRNTEAFF. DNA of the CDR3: TGCAGCGTCCCGACAGGACGGAACACTGAAGCTTTCTTT. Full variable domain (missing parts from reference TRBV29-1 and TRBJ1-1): SAVISQKPSRDICQRGTSLTIQCQVDSQVTMMFWYRQQPGQSLTLIATANQGSEATYESGFVIDKFPISRPNLTFSTLTVSNMSPEDSSIYLCSVPTGRNTEAFFGQGTRLTVV.

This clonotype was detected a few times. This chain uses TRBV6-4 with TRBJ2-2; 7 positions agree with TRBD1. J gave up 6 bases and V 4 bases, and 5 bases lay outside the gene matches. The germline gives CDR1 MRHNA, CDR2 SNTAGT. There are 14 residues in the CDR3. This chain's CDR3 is CASSALGGSGELFF. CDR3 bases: TGTGCCAGCAGTGCCTTAGGGGGCTCCGGGGAGCTGTTTTTT.

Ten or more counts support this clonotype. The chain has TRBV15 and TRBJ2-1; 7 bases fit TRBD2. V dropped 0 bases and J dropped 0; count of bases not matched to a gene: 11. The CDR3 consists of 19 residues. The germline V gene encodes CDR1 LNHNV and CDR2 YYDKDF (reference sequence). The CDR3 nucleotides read TGTGCCACCAGCAGAGATAGTCGGCGGGAGCCGCTCTCCTACAATGAGCAGTTCTTC. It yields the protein CATSRDSRREPLSYNEQFF.

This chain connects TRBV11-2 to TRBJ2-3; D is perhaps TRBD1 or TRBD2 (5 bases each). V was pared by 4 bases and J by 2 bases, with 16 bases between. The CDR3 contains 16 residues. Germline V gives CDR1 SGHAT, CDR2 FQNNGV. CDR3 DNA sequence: TGTGCCAGCAGCTCGGGACCACAAGCTTACACAGATACGCAGTATTTT. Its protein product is CASSSGPQAYTDTQYF.

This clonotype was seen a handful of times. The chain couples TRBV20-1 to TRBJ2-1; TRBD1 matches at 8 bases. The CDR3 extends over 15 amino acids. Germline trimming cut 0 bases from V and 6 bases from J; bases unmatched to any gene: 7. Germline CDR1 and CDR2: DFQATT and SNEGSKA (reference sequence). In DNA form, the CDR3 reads TGCAGTGCTAGAGAGGGCAGGGGGCTTGTCAATGAGCAGTTCTTC. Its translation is CSAREGRGLVNEQFF.

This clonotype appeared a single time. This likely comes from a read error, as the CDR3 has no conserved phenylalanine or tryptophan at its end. The CDR3: CASTRYTDTQYL. The CDR3 coding sequence is TGTGCCAGCACAAGGTACACAGATACGCAGTATTTA. This chain links TRBV18 with TRBJ2-3; D is undetermined. The CDR3 totals 12 residues. V lost 8 bases and J 2 bases, leaving 8 bases between the germline ends. CDR1 is KGHSH, CDR2 LQKENI, per germline.

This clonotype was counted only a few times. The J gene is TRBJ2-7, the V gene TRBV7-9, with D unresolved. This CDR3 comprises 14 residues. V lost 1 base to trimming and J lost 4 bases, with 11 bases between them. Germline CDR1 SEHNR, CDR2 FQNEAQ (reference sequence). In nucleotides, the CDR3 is TGTGCCAGCAGCTTAGGGACCAACGGTTACGAGCAGTACTTC. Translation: CASSLGTNGYEQYF.

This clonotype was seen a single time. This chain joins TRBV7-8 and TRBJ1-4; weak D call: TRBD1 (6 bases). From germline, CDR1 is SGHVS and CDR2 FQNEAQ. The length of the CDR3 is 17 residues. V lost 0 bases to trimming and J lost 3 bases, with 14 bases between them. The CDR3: CASSLARFGQPNEKLFF. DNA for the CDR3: TGTGCCAGCAGCTTAGCTAGGTTTGGACAGCCTAATGAAAAACTGTTTTTT.

The CDR3 protein is CASSLPGITDTQYF. For the CDR3, the DNA is TGCGCCAGCAGCTTGCCGGGGATCACAGATACGCAGTATTTT. The V call is TRBV5-1, the J call TRBJ2-3; a weak D match, TRBD2 (5 bases). CDR1 and CDR2 (germline): SGHRS, YFSETQ. The ends were cut back, 1 base at V and 2 bases at J, with 8 bases in the middle. The CDR3 extends over 14 amino acids.

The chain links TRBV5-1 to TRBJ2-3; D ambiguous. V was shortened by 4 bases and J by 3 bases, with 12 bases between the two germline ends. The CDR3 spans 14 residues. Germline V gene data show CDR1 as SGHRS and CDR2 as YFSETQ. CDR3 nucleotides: TGCGCCAGCAGCCAACAGTACATGACAGATACGCAGTATTTT. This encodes CASSQQYMTDTQYF. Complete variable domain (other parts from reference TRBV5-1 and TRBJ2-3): KAGVTQTPRYLIKTRGQQVTLSCSPISGHRSVSWYQQTPGQGLQFLFEYFSETQRNKGNFPGRFSGRQFSNSRSEMNVSTLELGDSALYLCASSQQYMTDTQYFGPGTRLTVL.

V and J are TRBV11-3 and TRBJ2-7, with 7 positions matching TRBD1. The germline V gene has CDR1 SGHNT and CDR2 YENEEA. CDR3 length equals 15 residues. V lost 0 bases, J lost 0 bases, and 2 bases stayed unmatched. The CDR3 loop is CASSLDGTASYEQYF. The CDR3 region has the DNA TGTGCCAGCAGCTTAGACGGGACAGCCTCCTACGAGCAGTACTTC.

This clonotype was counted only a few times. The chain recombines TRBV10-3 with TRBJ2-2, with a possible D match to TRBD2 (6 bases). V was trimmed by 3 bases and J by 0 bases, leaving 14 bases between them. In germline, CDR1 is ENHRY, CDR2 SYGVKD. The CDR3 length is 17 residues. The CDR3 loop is CAISDLGRGTNTGELFF. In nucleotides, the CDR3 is TGTGCCATCAGTGACCTCGGCCGCGGGACGAACACCGGGGAGCTGTTTTTT.

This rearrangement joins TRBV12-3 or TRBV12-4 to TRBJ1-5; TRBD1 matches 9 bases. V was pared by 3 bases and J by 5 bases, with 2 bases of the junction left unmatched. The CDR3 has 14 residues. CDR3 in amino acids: CASSFGQGHQPQHF. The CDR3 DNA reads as TGTGCCAGCAGTTTTGGACAGGGGCATCAGCCCCAGCATTTT.

The CDR3 DNA sequence: TGCAGTGCGCTCGGACCCATTGAAAAACTGTTTTTT. Protein product: CSALGPIEKLFF. The V gene is TRBV20-1, the J gene TRBJ1-4; D not resolved. Germline loops: CDR1 DFQATT, CDR2 SNEGSKA (reference sequence). The CDR3 spans 12 residues. V lost 6 bases to trimming and J lost 7 bases, with 12 bases between them.

The CDR3 is CASSSRAGGQDTQYF. DNA for the CDR3: TGTGCCAGCAGCTCCAGAGCGGGGGGGCAAGATACGCAGTATTTT. The genes are TRBV7-7 and TRBJ2-3; 10 bases fit TRBD2. Germline V gene data show CDR1 as SSHAT and CDR2 as FNYEAQ (reference sequence). Trimming cost V 4 bases and J 5 bases; bases outside gene matches: 6. The CDR3 is 15 amino acids.

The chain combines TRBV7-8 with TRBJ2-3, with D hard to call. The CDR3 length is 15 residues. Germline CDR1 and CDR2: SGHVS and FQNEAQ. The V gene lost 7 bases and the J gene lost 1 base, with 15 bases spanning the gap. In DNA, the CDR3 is TGTGCCAGCACCAAGCCCCTCCCCGGCACAGATACGCAGTATTTT. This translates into CASTKPLPGTDTQYF. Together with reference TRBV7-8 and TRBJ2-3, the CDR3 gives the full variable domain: GAGVSQSPRYKVAKRGQDVALRCDPISGHVSLFWYQQALGQGPEFLTYFQNEAQLDKSGLPSDRFFAERPEGSVSTLKIQRTQQEDSAVYLCASTKPLPGTDTQYFGPGTRLTVL.

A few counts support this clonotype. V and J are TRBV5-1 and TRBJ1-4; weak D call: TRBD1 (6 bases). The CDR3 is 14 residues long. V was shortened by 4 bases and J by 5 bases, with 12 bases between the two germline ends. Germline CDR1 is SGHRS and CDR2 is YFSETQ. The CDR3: CASSRDGQNEKLFF. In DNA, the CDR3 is TGCGCCAGCAGCCGGGACGGACAGAATGAAAAACTGTTTTTT.

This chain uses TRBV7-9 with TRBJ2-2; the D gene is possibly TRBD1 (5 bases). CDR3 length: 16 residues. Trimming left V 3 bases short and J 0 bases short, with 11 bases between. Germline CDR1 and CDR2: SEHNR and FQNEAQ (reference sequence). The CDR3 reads CASSFQGFPNTGELFF. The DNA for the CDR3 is TGTGCCAGCAGCTTCCAGGGATTCCCGAACACCGGGGAGCTGTTTTTT.

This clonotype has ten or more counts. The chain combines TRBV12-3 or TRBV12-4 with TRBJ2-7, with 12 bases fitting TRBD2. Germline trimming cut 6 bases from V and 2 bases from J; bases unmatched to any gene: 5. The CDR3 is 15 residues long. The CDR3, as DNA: TGTGCCAGCAGCACCGGACTAGCGGGGACCTACGAGCAGTACTTC. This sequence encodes CASSTGLAGTYEQYF.

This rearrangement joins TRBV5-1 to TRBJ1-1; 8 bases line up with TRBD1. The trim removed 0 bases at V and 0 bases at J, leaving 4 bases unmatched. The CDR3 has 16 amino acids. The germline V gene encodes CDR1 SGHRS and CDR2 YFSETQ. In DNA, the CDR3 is TGCGCCAGCAGCTTGGTAGCAGGGGGCCTGAACACTGAAGCTTTCTTT. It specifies CASSLVAGGLNTEAFF.

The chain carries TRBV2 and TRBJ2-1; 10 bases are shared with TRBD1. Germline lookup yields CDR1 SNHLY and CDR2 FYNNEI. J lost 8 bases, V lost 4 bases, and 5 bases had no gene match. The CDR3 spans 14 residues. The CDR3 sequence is CASSADRGGDEQFF. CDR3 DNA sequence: TGTGCCAGCAGTGCGGACAGGGGGGGGGATGAGCAGTTCTTC. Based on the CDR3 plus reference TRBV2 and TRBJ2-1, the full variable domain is EPEVTQTPSHQVTQMGQEVILRCVPISNHLYFYWYRQILGQKVEFLVSFYNNEISEKSEIFDDQFSVERPDGSNFTLKIRSTKLEDSAMYFCASSADRGGDEQFFGPGTRLTVL.